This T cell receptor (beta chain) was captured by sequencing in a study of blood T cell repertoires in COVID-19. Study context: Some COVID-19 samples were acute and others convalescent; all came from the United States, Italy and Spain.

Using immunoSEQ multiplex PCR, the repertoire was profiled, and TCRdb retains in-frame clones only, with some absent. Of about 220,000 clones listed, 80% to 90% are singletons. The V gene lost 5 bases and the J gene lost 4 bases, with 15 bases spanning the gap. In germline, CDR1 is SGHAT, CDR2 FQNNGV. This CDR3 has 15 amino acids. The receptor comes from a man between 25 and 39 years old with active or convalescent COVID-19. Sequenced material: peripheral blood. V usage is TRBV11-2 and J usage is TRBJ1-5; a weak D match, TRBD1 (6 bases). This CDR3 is CASSPGGGPNQPQHF. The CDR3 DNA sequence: TGTGCCAGCAGCCCCGGCGGGGGGCCAAATCAGCCCCAGCATTTT.